Listed below are T cell receptor beta chains from one sample, sequenced in a study of cytomegalovirus exposure and HLA in healthy donors. Method: immunoSEQ multiplex PCR; TCRdb's copy keeps in-frame clones and lacks some. Of around 19,000 clones detected, approximately 84% appear once; the ten largest clones hold around 21%. The sequenced sample was PBMCs. These receptors came from a human donor in good health. CDR3s include the opening cysteine and the closing phenylalanine or tryptophan. The D gene is left open where the match is weak. Clone size is stated in some rows and not others, as once, few, many or a class when expanded.

TRBJ2-5,NA,TRBV4-1,NA,CASSQSGLKETQYF,TGCGCCAGCAGCCAATCGGGACTCAAAGAGACCCAGTACTTC
TRBJ2-1,TRBD1,TRBV19,NA,CASSKETGSNEQFF,TGTGCCAGTAGTAAAGAGACAGGGTCAAATGAGCAGTTCTTC
TRBJ1-2,TRBD1,TRBV18,NA,CASTGQSFDGYTF,TGTGCCAGCACGGGACAGTCCTTTGATGGCTACACCTTC
TRBJ2-7,TRBD1,TRBV11-2,NA,CASSLVIDRGLDEQYF,TGTGCCAGCAGCTTAGTCATAGACAGGGGGCTGGACGAGCAGTACTTC
TRBJ2-1,TRBD1,TRBV15,NA,CATVGQGNEQFF,TGTGCCACCGTTGGACAGGGTAATGAGCAGTTCTTC
TRBJ2-3,NA,TRBV21-1,NA,CASSDTDQRESTDTQYF,TGTGCCAGCAGTGACACAGATCAGCGGGAGAGCACAGATACGCAGTATTTT
TRBJ1-1,NA,TRBV4-3,once,CASSQVKQAGGTEAFF,TGCGCCAGCAGCCAAGTTAAACAGGCCGGGGGCACTGAAGCTTTCTTT
TRBJ1-6,NA,TRBV19,NA,CASSILGRAYYSPLHF,TGTGCCAGTAGTATTCTCGGCAGGGCTTATTATTCACCCCTCCACTTT
TRBJ1-1,TRBD1,TRBV4-1,few,CASSVPPGTVNTEAFF,TGCGCCAGCAGTGTGCCTCCCGGGACAGTTAACACTGAAGCTTTCTTT
TRBJ2-2,NA,TRBV18,NA,CASSPSPGLQTNTGELFF,TGTGCCAGCTCACCCAGTCCCGGACTACAGACGAACACCGGGGAGCTGTTTTTT
TRBJ2-3,TRBD2,TRBV9,NA,CASSAPGLVNQYF,TGTGCCAGCAGCGCCCCCGGACTAGTAAACCAGTATTTT
TRBJ1-4,NA,TRBV19,few,CASNSGMRNEKLFF,TGTGCCAGTAACTCGGGGATGCGTAATGAAAAACTGTTTTTT
TRBJ2-1,NA,TRBV7-2,NA,CASRLTSFEQFF,TGTGCCAGCAGGCTAACTAGCTTTGAGCAGTTCTTC
TRBJ1-4,NA,TRBV15,NA,CATSRDRGAEEKLFF,TGTGCCACCAGCAGAGATCGGGGGGCCGAAGAAAAACTGTTTTTT
TRBJ1-5,TRBD1,TRBV6-1,once,CASSATGVFSNQPQHF,TGTGCCAGCAGTGCGACAGGGGTTTTTAGCAATCAGCCCCAGCATTTT
TRBJ2-1,TRBD2,TRBV11-1,NA,CASRLAGAPISYNEQFF,TGTGCCAGCAGACTAGCGGGGGCCCCAATCTCCTACAATGAGCAGTTCTTC
TRBJ2-5,NA,TRBV7-9,NA,CASSLVPGSTETQYF,TGTGCCAGCAGCTTAGTCCCCGGTAGTACGGAGACCCAGTACTTC
TRBJ1-1,TRBD1,TRBV5-1,NA,CASSHGQEGMTEAFF,TGCGCCAGCAGCCACGGACAGGAGGGGATGACTGAAGCTTTCTTT
TRBJ1-3,NA,TRBV2,NA,CASSEKGILQEGNTIYF,TGTGCCAGCAGTGAAAAAGGGATTCTACAGGAAGGAAACACCATATATTTT
TRBJ1-1,NA,TRBV5-1,NA,CASSADMVNTEAFF,TGCGCCAGCAGCGCGGACATGGTGAACACTGAAGCTTTCTTT
TRBJ2-7,NA,TRBV7-2,NA,CASSLASSYEQYF,TGTGCCAGCAGCTTAGCGAGTTCCTACGAGCAGTACTTC
TRBJ2-2,TRBD1,TRBV5-5,NA,CASSLGQGGTGELFF,TGTGCCAGCAGCTTGGGACAGGGGGGCACCGGGGAGCTGTTTTTT
TRBJ1-4,TRBD1,TRBV5-1,NA,CASSQDRGTNEKLFF,TGCGCCAGCAGCCAGGACAGGGGAACTAATGAAAAACTGTTTTTT
TRBJ1-2,TRBD1,TRBV25-1,once,CASSESYASGQGAVGYTF,TGTGCCAGCAGTGAATCCTATGCTTCAGGACAGGGGGCGGTGGGCTACACCTTC
TRBJ1-1,NA,TRBV6-5,once,CASSLRDMNTEAFF,TGTGCCAGCAGCCTTCGGGATATGAACACTGAAGCTTTCTTT
TRBJ2-7,NA,TRBV27,NA,CASSLGVAYEQYF,TGTGCCAGCAGTTTGGGCGTTGCCTACGAGCAGTACTTC
TRBJ2-1,TRBD2,TRBV7-8,NA,CASSLTRERLAGGPGSYNEQFF,TGTGCCAGCAGCTTAACTAGAGAGAGACTAGCGGGAGGGCCGGGTTCCTACAATGAGCAGTTCTTC
TRBJ1-1,NA,TRBV10-3,NA,CAIRDPGTPNTEAFF,TGTGCCATCAGGGACCCCGGGACACCGAACACTGAAGCTTTCTTT
TRBJ2-7,TRBD2,TRBV29-1,NA,CSVELTSGENYEQYF,TGCAGCGTTGAACTGACTAGCGGGGAGAACTACGAGCAGTACTTC
TRBJ2-1,NA,TRBV6-5,NA,CASSYGGSEQFF,TGTGCCAGCAGTTACGGGGGGAGTGAGCAGTTCTTC
TRBJ1-4,NA,TRBV7-9,NA,CASSLEGVQNEKLFF,TGTGCCAGCAGCTTAGAGGGGGTACAGAATGAAAAACTGTTTTTT
TRBJ1-1,NA,TRBV7-9,NA,CASSLTMDTEAFF,TGTGCCAGCAGCTTAACAATGGACACTGAAGCTTTCTTT
TRBJ2-7,NA,TRBV7-2,NA,CASSSYITSYEQYF,TGTGCCAGCAGCTCGTACATAACCTCCTACGAGCAGTACTTC
TRBJ1-1,NA,TRBV7-2,NA,CASSLGPELNTEAFF,TGTGCCAGCAGCTTAGGGCCAGAACTGAACACTGAAGCTTTCTTT
TRBJ1-5,NA,TRBV9,NA,CASSGLEWDQPQHF,TGTGCCAGCAGCGGTTTGGAGTGGGATCAGCCCCAGCATTTT
TRBJ1-2,NA,TRBV4-1,NA,CASSQDIQDYGYTF,TGCGCCAGCAGCCAAGATATCCAGGATTATGGCTACACCTTC
TRBJ2-4,NA,TRBV5-1,NA,CASSLGARALNIQYF,TGCGCCAGCAGCTTGGGTGCTCGAGCGTTGAACATTCAGTACTTC
TRBJ1-2,TRBD1,TRBV19,NA,CASSPERDSRGYTF,TGTGCCAGTAGTCCCGAACGGGACAGTCGAGGCTACACCTTC
TRBJ2-7,NA,TRBV7-2,NA,CASSFDNSYEQYF,TGTGCCAGCAGCTTTGACAACTCCTACGAGCAGTACTTC
TRBJ2-7,TRBD2,TRBV6-5,NA,CASSYGTSGTSYEQYF,TGTGCCAGCAGTTACGGGACTAGCGGAACCTCCTACGAGCAGTACTTC
TRBJ2-3,TRBD2,TRBV7-9,NA,CASSSSGSTDTQYF,TGTGCCAGCAGCTCTAGCGGGAGTACAGATACGCAGTATTTT
TRBJ1-1,TRBD1,TRBV19,NA,CASSMLDRQNTEAFF,TGTGCCAGTAGTATGTTGGACAGGCAAAACACTGAAGCTTTCTTT
TRBJ1-3,NA,TRBV7-9,NA,CASSLTVSGNTIYF,TGTGCCAGCAGCTTAACAGTCTCTGGAAACACCATATATTTT
TRBJ1-2,NA,TRBV11-2,NA,CASSLGTANYGYTF,TGTGCCAGCAGCTTAGGGACAGCTAACTATGGCTACACCTTC
TRBJ2-3,TRBD2,TRBV6-6,NA,CASSTGGVGDTQYF,TGTGCCAGCAGTACTGGGGGGGTGGGAGATACGCAGTATTTT
TRBJ1-2,TRBD1,TRBV28,NA,CASSSIPEGADGYTF,TGTGCCAGCAGTTCGATACCCGAGGGGGCTGATGGCTACACCTTC
TRBJ2-1,TRBD1,TRBV15,NA,CATNKVRTGGYSYNEQFF,TGTGCCACCAACAAGGTTCGGACAGGGGGTTATTCCTACAATGAGCAGTTCTTC
TRBJ2-7,TRBD1,TRBV7-2,NA,CASSLRSGTGVDEQYF,TGTGCCAGCAGCCTCCGATCCGGGACAGGGGTGGACGAGCAGTACTTC
TRBJ1-2,TRBD1,TRBV9,NA,CASSGAGQGANYGYTF,TGTGCCAGCAGCGGGGCGGGACAGGGGGCCAACTATGGCTACACCTTC
TRBJ2-4,NA,TRBV5-4,few,CASSLDRKNIQYF,TGTGCCAGCAGCTTGGATCGCAAAAACATTCAGTACTTC
TRBJ2-1,TRBD2,TRBV10-2,NA,CASSEGPRLAENEQFF,TGCGCCAGCAGCGAGGGGCCGCGACTAGCGGAAAATGAGCAGTTCTTC
TRBJ2-1,NA,TRBV7-9,once,CASRDNRAGNEQFF,TGTGCCAGCAGAGACAACCGGGCAGGGAATGAGCAGTTCTTC
TRBJ1-1,NA,TRBV7-9,NA,CASSSSFSGAFF,TGTGCCAGCAGCTCGTCCTTTTCCGGAGCTTTCTTT